This entry lists 27 T cell receptor beta chains sequenced from one sample in a study of regulatory T cells in long-lasting Graves disease. Time point described: persistent/refractory GD, antithyroid drugs over 5 years with positive TRAb. RNA isolated from PBMCs was used to make the TCR library. Arm-PCR of CDR3 regions and iRepertoire HTBI primers were used to build TCR beta libraries. TCRdb reprocessed the multiplex PCR reads via MiXCR and lists one record per CDR3 protein. The sample carries about 470,000 distinct CDR3 sequences, about a fifth recorded once. The sequenced sample was peripheral blood mononuclear cells (PBMCs), obtained when the disease was refractory, from a patient treated with antithyroid drugs. All receptors come from a female donor with Graves disease.

V gene TRBV4-1 combines with J gene TRBJ2-7; 9 nucleotides match TRBD2. This CDR3 has 15 amino acids. Germline V CDR1 and CDR2: MGHRA, YSYEKL. With V trimmed by 3 bases and J by 9 bases, 12 bases remained unmatched. CDR3 DNA sequence: TGCGCCAGCAGCCAGCCGACTAGCGGAGAGCCCGGGCAGTACTTC. Its translation: CASSQPTSGEPGQYF.

The genes are TRBV7-9 and TRBJ2-7; a possible D gene is TRBD1 (5 bases). The CDR3 length is 13 residues. Germline V gene lookup returns CDR1 SEHNR and CDR2 FQNEAQ (reference sequence). Trimming took 4 bases from V and 4 from J, leaving 11 bases between them. Written as DNA, the CDR3 is TGTGCCAGCAGCTCCGTTTCAGGGTACGAGCAGTACTTC. Encoded protein: CASSSVSGYEQYF.

This chain connects TRBV27 to TRBJ2-7; perhaps TRBD2 as D (5 bases). CDR1 MNHEY and CDR2 SMNVEV come from the germline V gene (reference sequence). The CDR3 runs to 15 residues. Trimming stripped 8 bases from V and 5 bases from J, with 22 bases between. The CDR3 reads CASGRTSTGSNEQYF. The CDR3 nucleotides read TGTGCCAGCGGGCGTACGAGTACGGGGTCCAACGAGCAGTACTTC.

In this sample, this clonotype turned up many times. The rearrangement links TRBV7-9 to TRBJ2-7; perhaps TRBD2 as D (6 bases). V shed 4 bases and J shed 3 bases, with 19 bases lying between them. The germline CDR1 and CDR2 sequences are SEHNR and FQNEAQ (reference sequence). CDR3 length: 16 amino acids. CDR3 protein: CASSSKPGDPNYEQYF. In DNA form, the CDR3 reads TGTGCCAGCAGCTCTAAACCGGGGGACCCGAACTACGAGCAGTACTTC.

The genes are TRBV28 and TRBJ1-2; the D gene is possibly TRBD1 (6 bases). This CDR3 spans 17 amino acids. The V end lost 3 bases, the J end lost 8 bases, and 25 bases lay between the germline ends. Per the germline V gene, CDR1 is MDHEN and CDR2 is SYDVKM. Written as DNA, the CDR3 is TGTGCCAGCAGTTTGGGGAACAGGGAAACGCTAAAGAAAGGCTACACCTTC. This sequence encodes CASSLGNRETLKKGYTF.

This clonotype was observed many times. The V call is TRBV6-1, the J call TRBJ1-1, with D perhaps matching TRBD1 (5 bases). V was shortened by 7 bases and J by 7 bases, with 19 bases between the two germline ends. CDR1 and CDR2 from the germline V gene are MNHNS and SASEGT. The CDR3 contains 14 residues. The CDR3 bases are TGTGCCAGCATCGAACCGGTCCGGGGGAATGAAGCTTTCTTT. This codes for CASIEPVRGNEAFF.

This clonotype has at least ten counts. The chain links TRBV12-3 or TRBV12-4 to TRBJ1-2; a possible D gene is TRBD1 (6 bases). This CDR3 has 14 residues. V was shortened by 3 bases and J by 8 bases, with 16 bases between the two germline ends. CDR3: CASSFRGQGNGYTF. CDR3 coding DNA: TGTGCCAGCAGTTTTAGGGGTCAGGGGAACGGCTACACCTTC.

The chain recombines TRBV4-2 with TRBJ1-1; D gene unclear. V dropped 0 bases and J dropped 5 bases, with 10 bases sitting between them. The germline CDR1 and CDR2 sequences are LGHNA and YNFKEQ. CDR3 length: 14 amino acids. The CDR3: CASSQDPGRTEAFF. CDR3 DNA sequence: TGTGCCAGCAGCCAAGATCCAGGTCGGACTGAAGCTTTCTTT.

On this clonotype itself: This clone may be a read error of a much larger clone one base away. The chain recombines TRBV20-1 with TRBJ2-7; 8 bases fit TRBD2. The V gene's germline CDR1 is DFQATT and CDR2 SNEGSKA (reference sequence). J gave up 5 bases and V 6 bases, and 9 bases lay outside the gene matches. The CDR3 has 13 amino acids. CDR3 sequence: CSAWTSRRHEQYF. CDR3 nucleotide sequence: TGCAGTGCCTGGACTAGCAGGAGGCACGAGCAGTACTTC.

This clonotype was seen ten or more times. The rearrangement uses TRBV12-3 or TRBV12-4 and TRBJ2-6; unclear D gene. The CDR3 has 12 residues. The V end was cut by 5 bases, the J end by 2 bases, with 1 base between. The CDR3 DNA reads as TGTGCCAGCAGTCCTGGGGCCAACGTCCTGACTTTC. This gives the protein CASSPGANVLTF.

In its sample, this clonotype was seen many times. This rearrangement joins TRBV6-1 to TRBJ2-4; 7 bases line up with TRBD1. From germline, CDR1 is MNHNS and CDR2 SASEGT. The CDR3 has 13 residues. V lost 5 bases to trimming and J lost 9 bases; unmatched junction nucleotides: 7. The CDR3 sequence is CASSRQGYRIQYF. The CDR3 DNA follows: TGTGCCAGCAGTAGACAGGGTTATCGCATTCAGTACTTC.

The chain has TRBV6-1 and TRBJ2-2, with a tentative D call TRBD1 (7 bases). V was trimmed by 5 bases and J by 6 bases, leaving 16 bases between them. The CDR3 loop spans 15 amino acids. Germline V gene sequence: CDR1 MNHNS, CDR2 SASEGT. The CDR3 reads CASSPRGEWPGELFF. The DNA for the CDR3 is TGTGCCAGCAGTCCCAGGGGGGAGTGGCCCGGGGAGCTGTTTTTT.

This clonotype was observed a few times. The chain couples TRBV15 to TRBJ2-7; D is unclear. V lost 3 bases, J lost 6 bases, and 12 bases lay in between. The CDR3 loop spans 13 amino acids. Germline V gives CDR1 LNHNV, CDR2 YYDKDF (reference sequence). As DNA, the CDR3 is TGTGCCACCAGCAGCGATATAGGTACCGAGCAGTACTTC. Translation: CATSSDIGTEQYF. Full variable domain (missing parts from reference TRBV15 and TRBJ2-7): DAMVIQNPRYQVTQFGKPVTLSCSQTLNHNVMYWYQQKSSQAPKLLFHYYDKDFNNEADTPDNFQSRRPNTSFCFLDIRSPGLGDTAMYLCATSSDIGTEQYFGPGTRLTVT.

This clonotype was seen many times. V and J are TRBV28 and TRBJ1-2, with TRBD1 identical over 8 bases. This CDR3 comprises 14 residues. The V gene's germline CDR1 is MDHEN and CDR2 SYDVKM. With 3 bases clipped from V and 3 bases from J, the junction kept 3 bases outside the gene matches. For the CDR3, the DNA is TGTGCCAGCAGTTTGAACAGGGGGGACTATGGCTACACCTTC. It codes for CASSLNRGDYGYTF.

The V call is TRBV7-9, the J call TRBJ2-7; a possible D gene is TRBD2 (7 bases). The germline CDR1 and CDR2 sequences are SEHNR and FQNEAQ (reference sequence). There are 19 residues in the CDR3. V lost 5 bases, J lost 7 bases, and 33 bases lay in between. This chain's CDR3 is CASSPSGRGLLSASGEQYF. In DNA form, the CDR3 reads TGTGCCAGCAGCCCTAGCGGTAGGGGGTTGTTATCTGCGTCGGGTGAGCAGTACTTC.

The chain joins TRBV27 to TRBJ2-2; 9 bases are a match to TRBD2. V lost 8 bases and J lost 6; bases outside the gene matches: 7. The germline gives CDR1 MNHEY, CDR2 SMNVEV (reference sequence). CDR3 length: 14 amino acids. In DNA, the CDR3 is TGTGCCAGCGGTTCGGTAGCGGGAGCCGGGGAGCTGTTTTTT. Translation gives CASGSVAGAGELFF.

V and J are TRBV28 and TRBJ2-1; the D is unclear. This CDR3 comprises 15 residues. The germline CDR1 and CDR2 sequences are MDHEN and SYDVKM. V lost 6 bases, J lost 0 bases, and 12 bases lay in between. CDR3 DNA: TGTGCCAGCAGGTTGAGTTCGAGCTCCTACAATGAGCAGTTCTTC. It is translated as CASRLSSSSYNEQFF.

Worth noting for this clonotype: With a far larger clone one base away, a read error is the likely cause. The CDR3 does not end in the conserved phenylalanine or tryptophan, so this is likely a read error. The chain joins TRBV6-5 to TRBJ1-2; D is unclear. Trimming took off 1 base at V and 4 bases at J, with 16 bases between the two ends. Germline CDR1 is MNHEY and CDR2 is SVGAGI. CDR3 size: 16 residues. This CDR3 is CASSYLKGPRGYGYTY. CDR3 DNA: TGTGCCAGCAGTTACTTGAAAGGACCTCGCGGCTATGGCTACACCTAC.

Many counts were recorded for this clonotype. The J gene is TRBJ1-5, the V gene TRBV3-1; D gene uncertain. CDR1 LGHDT and CDR2 YNNKEL come from the germline V gene (reference sequence). V lost 7 bases, J lost 7 bases, and 5 bases lay in between. The CDR3 has 10 amino acids. The CDR3 nucleotides are TGTGCCAGCATCGGCCAGCCCCAGCATTTT. Residues: CASIGQPQHF.

The sample holds many counts of this clonotype. The chain employs TRBV28 and TRBJ2-7, with 8 bases that match TRBD2. Per germline, CDR1 MDHEN and CDR2 SYDVKM. The V segment lost 6 bases and the J segment 0 bases; nucleotides outside the gene matches: 13. The CDR3 consists of 17 residues. The CDR3 DNA sequence: TGTGCCAGCAGCACTGGTCATTTAGCGGGAAACTCCTACGAGCAGTACTTC. Translating gives CASSTGHLAGNSYEQYF.

This clonotype occurred a few times. The chain employs TRBV6-1 and TRBJ2-3, with D possibly TRBD2 on 6 matching bases. The V gene lost 3 bases and the J gene lost 5 bases, with 18 bases spanning the gap. Germline CDR1 and CDR2: MNHNS and SASEGT. The CDR3 is made up of 16 amino acids. CDR3 sequence reads: CASSDYTGTQGDTQYF. The CDR3 DNA reads as TGTGCCAGCAGTGATTACACCGGGACTCAGGGAGATACGCAGTATTTT.

Details on this clonotype: Given a much more abundant clone one base away, this may be a read error. No conserved phenylalanine or tryptophan is present at the end of the CDR3, so a read error is the likely explanation. This chain joins TRBV7-3 and TRBJ2-7, with 8 bases fitting TRBD2. The CDR3 length is 13 residues. Germline values: CDR1 SGHTA, CDR2 FQGTGA. J gave up 3 bases and V 4 bases, and 2 bases lay outside the gene matches. This chain's CDR3 is CASSSGLDYEQYL. In DNA form, the CDR3 reads TGTGCCAGCAGCTCGGGACTAGACTACGAGCAGTACCTC.

V gene TRBV20-1 combines with J gene TRBJ2-7, with D tentatively TRBD1 (5 bases). The CDR3 runs to 14 residues. Trimming removed 7 bases at V and 3 bases at J, with 19 bases between. Germline V gene data show CDR1 as DFQATT and CDR2 as SNEGSKA (reference sequence). In nucleotides, the CDR3 is TGCAGTGTCCCCAAGGCAGGGATGGACTACGAGCAGTACTTC. Amino acids: CSVPKAGMDYEQYF.

This clonotype was counted at least ten times. This chain uses TRBV9 with TRBJ2-7, with TRBD1 matching over 8 bases. The CDR3 length is 15 residues. Germline trimming cut 4 bases from V and 1 base from J; bases unmatched to any gene: 7. Germline CDR1 SGDLS, CDR2 YYNGEE. CDR3 in DNA: TGTGCCAGCAGCCCCCGGACAGGGCTTTCCTACGAGCAGTACTTC. Translating it yields CASSPRTGLSYEQYF.

The chain links TRBV20-1 to TRBJ2-1, with 7 bases identical to TRBD2. This CDR3 has 15 amino acids. Germline-derived CDR1 and CDR2 are DFQATT and SNEGSKA (reference sequence). Germline trimming cut 3 bases from V and 0 bases from J; bases unmatched to any gene: 5. In DNA form, the CDR3 reads TGCAGTGCTAGGGGGGGGAGTTACTCCTACAATGAGCAGTTCTTC. This codes for CSARGGSYSYNEQFF.

At least ten counts were recorded for this clonotype. V and J are TRBV28 and TRBJ2-4, with D unclear. Germline V lookup: CDR1 MDHEN, CDR2 SYDVKM. The V and J ends lost 3 bases and 9 bases respectively, with 27 bases between them. The length of the CDR3 is 18 residues. The CDR3 DNA is TGTGCCAGCAGTTTTAACCCGGATGATGCCACACTGATAGGCATTCAGTACTTC. Its protein product is CASSFNPDDATLIGIQYF.

V usage is TRBV20-1 and J usage is TRBJ2-2, with 9 bases aligning to TRBD2. Germline V gene data show CDR1 as DFQATT and CDR2 as SNEGSKA (reference sequence). The CDR3 length is 17 residues. V lost 5 bases to trimming and J lost 4 bases; unmatched junction nucleotides: 14. The CDR3, as DNA: TGCAGTGCTCCTAAGTACGGCGGGAGGGCCTCCACCGGGGAGCTGTTTTTT. Translating it yields CSAPKYGGRASTGELFF.